This passage covers 6 T cell receptor beta chains from one sample sequenced in a study of brain T cells in children with intractable seizures. Some clones are missing from TCRdb's copy, which holds only in-frame ones; the method was immunoSEQ multiplex PCR. The sample shows roughly 110,000 clones, 90% to 95% of them seen only once. This sample comprised peripheral blood, obtained at surgery. These receptors were obtained from a boy under two years old with hemimegalencephaly and intractable seizures.

This clone turned up a few times. The rearrangement joins TRBV3-1 (or the pseudogene TRBV3-2) to TRBJ2-7, with TRBD2 matching 10 bases. Germline values: CDR1 LGHDT, CDR2 YNNKEL (reference sequence). V was clipped by 4 bases and J by 5 bases; unmatched bases: 11. CDR3 length: 16 residues. CDR3: CASSLRTSGLGHEQYF. The CDR3 nucleotides read TGTGCCAGCAGCCTACGGACTAGCGGCCTCGGGCACGAGCAGTACTTC.

This sequence joins TRBV7-2 and TRBJ2-3; the match to TRBD2 covers 7 bases. V shed 4 bases, J shed 7 bases, and the junction held 14 bases outside the gene matches. The CDR3 contains 16 residues. Germline CDR1 is SGHTA and CDR2 is FQGNSA. CDR3 in DNA: TGTGCCAGCAGCTCCCGAATAGCGGGCACGCCGCATACGCAGTATTTT. Translation gives CASSSRIAGTPHTQYF.

The J gene is TRBJ1-6, the V gene TRBV7-9, with D tentatively TRBD1 (6 bases). Per the germline V gene, CDR1 is SEHNR and CDR2 is FQNEAQ (reference sequence). The CDR3 contains 18 residues. V lost 2 bases and J 9 bases, leaving 23 bases between the germline ends. The CDR3 DNA follows: TGTGCCAGCAGCTTAAGGTTTTCTCCCGTGTCAGGGGCTTCACCCCTCCACTTT. Protein sequence: CASSLRFSPVSGASPLHF.

This sequence joins TRBV9 and TRBJ1-3, with D perhaps TRBD1 (5 bases). With 3 bases removed from V and 4 bases from J, the gap between germline ends came to 17 bases. Germline V gene sequence: CDR1 SGDLS, CDR2 YYNGEE. This CDR3 is 16 amino acids long. In DNA, the CDR3 is TGTGCCAGCAGCGCCCCTCTCTGGGGGTGGGGAAACACCATATATTTT. It yields the protein CASSAPLWGWGNTIYF. The full variable domain, completed using reference TRBV9 and TRBJ1-3, is DSGVTQTPKHLITATGQRVTLRCSPRSGDLSVYWYQQSLDQGLQFLIQYYNGEERAKGNILERFSAQQFPDLHSELNLSSLELGDSALYFCASSAPLWGWGNTIYFGEGSWLTVV.

J is TRBJ1-5 and V is TRBV4-2; maybe TRBD1 (5 bases). CDR3 length: 19 residues. The germline gives CDR1 LGHNA, CDR2 YNFKEQ. V gave up 1 base and J gave up 1 base, with 20 bases separating them. The CDR3 here is CASSQGGGEVDGSNQPQHF. The CDR3 DNA reads as TGTGCCAGCAGCCAAGGCGGGGGAGAAGTTGACGGAAGCAATCAGCCCCAGCATTTT.

This clone appeared once. V is TRBV19 and J is TRBJ2-7, with 7 nucleotides matching TRBD2. J lost 0 bases, V lost 7 bases, and 9 bases had no gene match. Germline CDR1 is LNHDA and CDR2 is SQIVND (reference sequence). The CDR3 spans 15 residues. CDR3 sequence (DNA): TGTGCCAGTAAGGCGGGAGCGGGGAGCTCCTACGAGCAGTACTTC. Its translation is CASKAGAGSSYEQYF. Filled out from reference TRBV19 and TRBJ2-7, the complete variable domain reads DGGITQSPKYLFRKEGQNVTLSCEQNLNHDAMYWYRQDPGQGLRLIYYSQIVNDFQKGDIAEGYSVSREKKESFPLTVTSAQKNPTAFYLCASKAGAGSSYEQYFGPGTRLTVT.